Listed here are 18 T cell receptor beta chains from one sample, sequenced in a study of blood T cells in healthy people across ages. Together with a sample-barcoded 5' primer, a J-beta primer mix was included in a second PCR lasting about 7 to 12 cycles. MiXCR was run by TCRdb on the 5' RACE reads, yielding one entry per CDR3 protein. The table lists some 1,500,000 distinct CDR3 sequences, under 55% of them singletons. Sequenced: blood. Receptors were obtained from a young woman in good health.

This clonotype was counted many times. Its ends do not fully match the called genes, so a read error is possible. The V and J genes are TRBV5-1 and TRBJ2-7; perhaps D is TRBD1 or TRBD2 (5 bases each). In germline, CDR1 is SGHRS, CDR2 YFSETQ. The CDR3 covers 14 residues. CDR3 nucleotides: TGTGCCAGCAGTTTAGAGGGGCCTTCCTACGAGCAGTACTTC. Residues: CASSLEGPSYEQYF.

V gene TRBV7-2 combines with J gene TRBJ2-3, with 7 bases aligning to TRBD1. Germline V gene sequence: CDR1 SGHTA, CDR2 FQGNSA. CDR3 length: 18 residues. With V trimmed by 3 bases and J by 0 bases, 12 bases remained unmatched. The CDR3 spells CASSFSYSGTVSTDTQYF. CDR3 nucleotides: TGTGCCAGCAGCTTCTCCTACTCCGGGACAGTTAGCACAGATACGCAGTATTTT.

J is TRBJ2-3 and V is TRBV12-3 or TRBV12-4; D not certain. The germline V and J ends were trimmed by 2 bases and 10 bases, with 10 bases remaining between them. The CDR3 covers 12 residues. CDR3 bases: TGTGCCAGCAGTTTACTAGGAGCAGCGCAGTATTTT. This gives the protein CASSLLGAAQYF.

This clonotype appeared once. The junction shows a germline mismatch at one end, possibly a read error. The CDR3 sequence: CAGSQDWAGGAYEQYF. The CDR3 coding sequence is TGCGCCGGCAGCCAAGATTGGGCGGGGGGAGCCTACGAGCAGTACTTC. The chain is built from TRBV4-3 and TRBJ2-7; 8 nucleotides agree with TRBD2. The CDR3 has 16 residues. The V gene's germline CDR1 is LGHNA and CDR2 YSLEER.

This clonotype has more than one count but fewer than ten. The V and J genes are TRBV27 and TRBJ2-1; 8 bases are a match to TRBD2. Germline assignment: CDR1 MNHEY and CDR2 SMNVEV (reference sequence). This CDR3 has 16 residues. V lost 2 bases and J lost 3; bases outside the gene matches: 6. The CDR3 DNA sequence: TGTGCCAGCAGTTTAGGCCGGGAGGGCCTCTACAATGAGCAGTTCTTC. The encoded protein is CASSLGREGLYNEQFF.

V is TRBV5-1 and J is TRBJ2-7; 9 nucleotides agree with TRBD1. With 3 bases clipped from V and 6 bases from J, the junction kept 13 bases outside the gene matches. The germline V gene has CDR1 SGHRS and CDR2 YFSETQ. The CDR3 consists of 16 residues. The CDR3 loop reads CASSWGFSGQGGEQYF. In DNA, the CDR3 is TGCGCCAGCAGCTGGGGCTTCTCGGGACAGGGAGGCGAGCAGTACTTC.

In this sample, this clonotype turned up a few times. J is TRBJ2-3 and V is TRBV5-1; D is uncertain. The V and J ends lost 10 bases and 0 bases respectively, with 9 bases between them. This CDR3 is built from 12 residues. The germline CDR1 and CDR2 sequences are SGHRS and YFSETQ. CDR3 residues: CAAPRSTDTQYF. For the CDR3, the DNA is TGCGCCGCCCCCCGGAGCACAGATACGCAGTATTTT.

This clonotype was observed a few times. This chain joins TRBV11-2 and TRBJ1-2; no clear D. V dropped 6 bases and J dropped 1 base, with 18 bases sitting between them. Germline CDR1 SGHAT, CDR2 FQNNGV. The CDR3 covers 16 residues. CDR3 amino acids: CASRSLQGRLNYGYTF. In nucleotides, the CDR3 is TGTGCCAGCAGGTCCTTGCAAGGACGGCTTAACTATGGCTACACCTTC.

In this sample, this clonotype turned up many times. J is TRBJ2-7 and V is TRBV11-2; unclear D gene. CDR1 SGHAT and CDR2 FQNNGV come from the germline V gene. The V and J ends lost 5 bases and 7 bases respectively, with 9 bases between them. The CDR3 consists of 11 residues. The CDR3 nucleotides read TGTGCCAGCAGCCTTCTCGGGGAGCAGTACTTC. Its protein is CASSLLGEQYF.

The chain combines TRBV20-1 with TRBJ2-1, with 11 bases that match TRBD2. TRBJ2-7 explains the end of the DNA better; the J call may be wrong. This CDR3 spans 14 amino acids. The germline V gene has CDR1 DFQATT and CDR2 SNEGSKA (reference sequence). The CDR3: CSALAGGAYNEQYF. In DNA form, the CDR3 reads TGCAGTGCCTTAGCGGGGGGGGCCTACAATGAGCAGTACTTC.

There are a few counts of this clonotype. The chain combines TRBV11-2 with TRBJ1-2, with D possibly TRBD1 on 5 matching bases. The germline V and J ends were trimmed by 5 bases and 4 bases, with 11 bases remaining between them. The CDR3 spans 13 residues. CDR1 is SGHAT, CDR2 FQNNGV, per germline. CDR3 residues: CASSPGITYGYTF. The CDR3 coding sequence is TGTGCCAGCAGCCCAGGGATAACCTATGGCTACACCTTC.

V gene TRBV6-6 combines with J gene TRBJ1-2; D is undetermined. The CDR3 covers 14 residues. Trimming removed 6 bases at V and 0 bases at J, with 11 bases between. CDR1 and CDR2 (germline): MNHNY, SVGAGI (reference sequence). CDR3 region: CASSTDRSNYGYTF. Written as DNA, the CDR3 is TGTGCCAGCAGCACCGACCGCTCTAACTATGGCTACACCTTC.

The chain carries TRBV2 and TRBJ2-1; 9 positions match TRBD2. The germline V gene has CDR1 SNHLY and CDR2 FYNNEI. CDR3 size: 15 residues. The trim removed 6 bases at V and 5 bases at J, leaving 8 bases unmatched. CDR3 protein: CASSARAGGDNEQFF. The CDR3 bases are TGTGCCAGCAGCGCTCGCGCGGGGGGGGACAATGAGCAGTTCTTC.

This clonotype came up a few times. DNA for the CDR3: TGTGCCAGCAGCCACTTTGCTTCCGGACTCCTACAAGAGACCCAGTACTTC. Its protein is CASSHFASGLLQETQYF. The chain links TRBV3-1 to TRBJ2-5, with a possible D match to TRBD2 (5 bases). The CDR3 contains 17 residues. Germline CDR1 is LGHDT and CDR2 is YNNKEL (reference sequence). Trimming shortened V by 3 bases and J by 2 bases, and 19 bases separated the two germline ends.

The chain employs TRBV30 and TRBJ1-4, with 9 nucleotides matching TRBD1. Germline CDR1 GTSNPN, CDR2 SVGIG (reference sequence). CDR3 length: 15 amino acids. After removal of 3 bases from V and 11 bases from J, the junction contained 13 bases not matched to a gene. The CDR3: CAWRTPGQGVAKLFF. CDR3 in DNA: TGTGCCTGGAGGACTCCGGGACAGGGAGTGGCGAAACTGTTTTTT.

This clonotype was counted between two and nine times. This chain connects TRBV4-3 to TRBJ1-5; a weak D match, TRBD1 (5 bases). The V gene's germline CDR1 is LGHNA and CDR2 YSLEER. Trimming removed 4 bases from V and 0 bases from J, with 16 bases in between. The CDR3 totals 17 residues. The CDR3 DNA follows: TGCGCCAGCAGCCTATCTTTCGGGACTTCTAGCAATCAGCCCCAGCATTTT. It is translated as CASSLSFGTSSNQPQHF.

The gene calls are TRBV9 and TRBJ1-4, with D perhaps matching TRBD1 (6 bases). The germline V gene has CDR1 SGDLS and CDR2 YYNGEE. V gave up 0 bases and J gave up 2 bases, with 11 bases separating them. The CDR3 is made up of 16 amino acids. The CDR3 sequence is CASSVEGGQTNEKLFF. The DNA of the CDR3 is TGTGCCAGCAGCGTAGAGGGGGGGCAGACTAATGAAAAACTGTTTTTT. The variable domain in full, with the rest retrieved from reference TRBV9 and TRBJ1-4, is DSGVTQTPKHLITATGQRVTLRCSPRSGDLSVYWYQQSLDQGLQFLIQYYNGEERAKGNILERFSAQQFPDLHSELNLSSLELGDSALYFCASSVEGGQTNEKLFFGSGTQLSVL.

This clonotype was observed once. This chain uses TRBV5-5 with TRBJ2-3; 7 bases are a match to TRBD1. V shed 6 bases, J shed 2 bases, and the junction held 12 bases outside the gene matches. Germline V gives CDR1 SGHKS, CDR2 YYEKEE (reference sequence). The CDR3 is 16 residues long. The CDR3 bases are TGTGCCAGCAAAATTCGCCGGGACAGCAACACAGATACGCAGTATTTT. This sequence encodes CASKIRRDSNTDTQYF.